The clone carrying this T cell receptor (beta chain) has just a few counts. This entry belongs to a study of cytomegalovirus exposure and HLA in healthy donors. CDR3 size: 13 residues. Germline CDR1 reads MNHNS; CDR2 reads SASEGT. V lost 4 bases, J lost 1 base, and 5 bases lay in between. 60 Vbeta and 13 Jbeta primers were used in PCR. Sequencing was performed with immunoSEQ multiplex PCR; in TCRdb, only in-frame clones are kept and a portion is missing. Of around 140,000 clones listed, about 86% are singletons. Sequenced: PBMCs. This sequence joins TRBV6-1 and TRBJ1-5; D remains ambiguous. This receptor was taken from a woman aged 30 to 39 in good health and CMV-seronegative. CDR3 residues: CASSVLSNQPQHF. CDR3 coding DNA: TGTGCCAGCAGTGTATTAAGCAATCAGCCCCAGCATTTT.